Shown below are 18 T cell receptor beta chains from a single sample sequenced in a study of blood T cell repertoires in COVID-19 (dated by TCRdb to the early 2020s). Library construction relied on the immunoSEQ multiplex PCR assay. Imported from immuneACCESS, the table was reduced by TCRdb to in-frame sequences with V and J called. These copies leave out some clones; in studies compared against another copy, an unresolved V gene accounts for under half, and the cause of the remainder is not known. The sample has 110,000 or so clones on record, roughly 84% of them singletons. Of the sample, around 3.5% is held by the ten largest clones. Sequenced: peripheral blood. These TCRs come from a man aged 35 to 55 with acute or convalescent COVID-19.

The CDR3, as DNA: TGCGCCAGCAGCCAAGATCCCGAGGGCTATGGCTACACCTTC. The encoded protein is CASSQDPEGYGYTF. The genes are TRBV4-1 and TRBJ1-2; no reliable D call. Germline CDR1 and CDR2: MGHRA and YSYEKL. There are 14 residues in the CDR3. Trimming removed 0 bases at V and 4 bases at J, with 9 bases between.

This chain joins TRBV12-5 and TRBJ1-1; D perhaps matches TRBD1 (6 bases). Per the germline V gene, CDR1 is LGHNT and CDR2 is FRNRAP. The germline V and J ends were trimmed by 6 bases and 11 bases, with 16 bases remaining between them. The CDR3 has 12 residues. CDR3 sequence: CASGASGGPAFF. In nucleotides, the CDR3 is TGTGCTAGTGGAGCTTCGGGGGGGCCGGCTTTCTTT.

The chain is built from TRBV6-2 or TRBV6-3 and TRBJ1-4; 9 nucleotides match TRBD1. Per germline, CDR1 MNHEY and CDR2 SVGEGT. V lost 5 bases to trimming and J lost 4 bases; unmatched junction nucleotides: 11. The CDR3 has 17 residues. Here the CDR3 reads CASSPDRGKAFNEKLFF. CDR3 sequence (DNA): TGTGCCAGCAGTCCCGACAGGGGGAAGGCCTTTAATGAAAAACTGTTTTTT.

This chain joins TRBV6-2 or TRBV6-3 and TRBJ2-1; tentatively, D is TRBD2 (5 bases). Trimming took off 6 bases at V and 5 bases at J, with 8 bases between the two ends. The CDR3 loop spans 12 amino acids. Per germline, CDR1 MNHEY and CDR2 SVGEGT. CDR3 residues: CASSRSDNEQFF. For the CDR3, the DNA is TGTGCCAGCAGCCGTAGCGACAATGAGCAGTTCTTC.

The chain links TRBV10-3 to TRBJ2-7; 7 positions match TRBD2. The germline gives CDR1 ENHRY, CDR2 SYGVKD. There are 12 residues in the CDR3. V gave up 10 bases and J gave up 7 bases; unmatched junction bases: 10. The CDR3 loop reads CASRLAGGEQYF. The CDR3 DNA reads as TGTGCCAGCCGACTAGCTGGGGGGGAGCAGTACTTC.

The V gene is TRBV7-9, the J gene TRBJ2-2; 7 bases agree with TRBD2. The CDR3 is 16 residues long. From germline, CDR1 is SEHNR and CDR2 FQNEAQ (reference sequence). Trimming cost V 4 bases and J 2 bases; bases outside gene matches: 7. CDR3 coding DNA: TGTGCCAGCAGCTCGGGACGGGGGGTTAACACCGGGGAGCTGTTTTTT. Translating gives CASSSGRGVNTGELFF.

This chain connects TRBV5-1 to TRBJ1-4; TRBD1 is a possible D gene (6 bases). The germline V and J ends were trimmed by 6 bases and 2 bases, with 17 bases remaining between them. This CDR3 is 16 amino acids long. The germline CDR1 and CDR2 sequences are SGHRS and YFSETQ. CDR3 loop: CASKRQDAGTNEKLFF. CDR3 sequence (DNA): TGCGCCAGCAAAAGACAGGACGCTGGGACTAATGAAAAACTGTTTTTT.

V is TRBV11-2 and J is TRBJ2-3; the match to TRBD2 covers 8 bases. CDR3 length: 16 residues. Per the germline V gene, CDR1 is SGHAT and CDR2 is FQNNGV. V shed 0 bases, J shed 4 bases, and the junction held 6 bases outside the gene matches. This CDR3 is CASSLEGLVLADTQYF. The CDR3 DNA sequence: TGTGCCAGCAGCTTAGAGGGACTAGTGTTAGCAGATACGCAGTATTTT.

This clone was seen a single time. The chain has TRBV27 and TRBJ1-1; 7 bases are shared with TRBD1. This CDR3 region has 14 residues. The germline V gene encodes CDR1 MNHEY and CDR2 SMNVEV (reference sequence). V gave up 2 bases and J gave up 1 base; unmatched junction bases: 1. The CDR3 DNA follows: TGTGCCAGCAGTTTAGACAGGGCGAACACTGAAGCTTTCTTT. Encoded protein: CASSLDRANTEAFF.

V is TRBV4-1 and J is TRBJ2-2; D is unresolved. Germline CDR1 MGHRA, CDR2 YSYEKL. V was cut by 1 base and J by 4 bases, with 7 bases left in between. This CDR3 contains 14 residues. CDR3 protein: CASSQATPTGELFF. The CDR3 DNA follows: TGCGCCAGCAGCCAAGCGACACCCACCGGGGAGCTGTTTTTT.

The chain couples TRBV18 to TRBJ1-1; the D is unclear. Germline V CDR1 and CDR2: KGHSH, LQKENI. V was trimmed by 5 bases and J by 1 base, leaving 11 bases between them. The CDR3 loop spans 14 amino acids. The CDR3 spells CASSIQPTNTEAFF. The DNA for the CDR3 is TGTGCCAGCTCAATACAGCCGACGAACACTGAAGCTTTCTTT.

The chain employs TRBV7-2 and TRBJ2-2; 9 nucleotides align to TRBD1. The V gene end was trimmed by 4 bases and the J gene end by 1 base; junction bases not matched to a gene: 13. This CDR3 spans 19 amino acids. The germline gives CDR1 SGHTA, CDR2 FQGNSA. The CDR3 sequence is CASSSEIWDRDWNTGELFF. CDR3 coding DNA: TGTGCCAGCAGCTCCGAAATATGGGACAGGGATTGGAACACCGGGGAGCTGTTTTTT.

V gene TRBV6-2 or TRBV6-3 combines with J gene TRBJ2-7; the D gene is possibly TRBD2 (6 bases). This CDR3 comprises 13 residues. Germline assignment: CDR1 MNHEY and CDR2 SVGEGT. V was shortened by 4 bases and J by 3 bases, with 10 bases between the two germline ends. The CDR3 here is CASSSPGSYEQYF. In nucleotides, the CDR3 is TGTGCCAGCAGTTCCCCCGGGAGCTACGAGCAGTACTTC.

This chain connects TRBV5-6 to TRBJ2-3, with 7 bases fitting TRBD2. This CDR3 contains 15 residues. V shed 3 bases, J shed 2 bases, and the junction held 6 bases outside the gene matches. Per germline, CDR1 SGHDT and CDR2 YYEEEE. CDR3 region: CASSWGGAVTDTQYF. The CDR3 DNA follows: TGTGCCAGCAGCTGGGGGGGTGCGGTCACAGATACGCAGTATTTT.

The V gene is TRBV7-3, the J gene TRBJ2-1; 12 nucleotides align to TRBD2. The germline CDR1 and CDR2 sequences are SGHTA and FQGTGA. The trim removed 2 bases at V and 7 bases at J, leaving 3 bases unmatched. The CDR3 consists of 15 residues. CDR3 nucleotides: TGTGCCAGCAGCTTACTAGCGGGGGGGCGGAATGAGCAGTTCTTC. This translates into CASSLLAGGRNEQFF.

The gene calls are TRBV2 and TRBJ2-1, with 9 bases aligning to TRBD2. CDR3 size: 15 residues. The germline gives CDR1 SNHLY, CDR2 FYNNEI. Trimming cost V 6 bases and J 6 bases; bases outside gene matches: 9. CDR3 in DNA: TGTGCCAGCAGGGGTGTACTAGCGGGTAGCAATGAGCAGTTCTTC. This encodes CASRGVLAGSNEQFF.

V usage is TRBV30 and J usage is TRBJ2-2, with TRBD1 as a possible D gene (5 bases). The CDR3 totals 15 residues. V was shortened by 2 bases and J by 4 bases, with 14 bases between the two germline ends. Germline V CDR1 and CDR2: GTSNPN, SVGIG (reference sequence). The CDR3 DNA is TGTGCCTGGAGTCCTCTGGGGCTGCTCACCGGGGAGCTGTTTTTT. Translation: CAWSPLGLLTGELFF.

The chain uses TRBV7-2 and TRBJ1-4, with D tentatively TRBD1 (5 bases). Trimming removed 3 bases from V and 8 bases from J, with 16 bases in between. The V gene's germline CDR1 is SGHTA and CDR2 FQGNSA. CDR3 length equals 15 residues. CDR3 coding DNA: TGTGCCAGCAGCTTCGGCCAGGGAATAGGAGAAAAACTGTTTTTT. It is translated as CASSFGQGIGEKLFF.